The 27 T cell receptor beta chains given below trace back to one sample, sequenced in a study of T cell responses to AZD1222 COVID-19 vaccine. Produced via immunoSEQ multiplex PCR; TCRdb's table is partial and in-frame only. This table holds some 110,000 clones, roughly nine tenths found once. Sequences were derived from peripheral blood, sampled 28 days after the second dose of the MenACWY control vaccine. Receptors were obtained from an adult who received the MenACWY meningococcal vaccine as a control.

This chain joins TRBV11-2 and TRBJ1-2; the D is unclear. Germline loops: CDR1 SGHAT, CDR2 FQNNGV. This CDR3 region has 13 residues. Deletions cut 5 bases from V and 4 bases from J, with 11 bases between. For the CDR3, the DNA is TGTGCCAGCAGCCCCTCGCGGGGCTATGGCTACACCTTC. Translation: CASSPSRGYGYTF. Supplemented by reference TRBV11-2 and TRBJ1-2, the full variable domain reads EAGVAQSPRYKIIEKRQSVAFWCNPISGHATLYWYQQILGQGPKLLIQFQNNGVVDDSQLPKDRFSAERLKGVDSTLKIQPAKLEDSAVYLCASSPSRGYGYTFGSGTRLTVV.

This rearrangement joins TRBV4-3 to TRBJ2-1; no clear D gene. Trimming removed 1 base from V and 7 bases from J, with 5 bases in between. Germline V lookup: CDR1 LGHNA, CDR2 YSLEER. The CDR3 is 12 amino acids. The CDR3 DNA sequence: TGCGCCAGCAGCCAAGCCTCTAATGAGCAGTTCTTC. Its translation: CASSQASNEQFF.

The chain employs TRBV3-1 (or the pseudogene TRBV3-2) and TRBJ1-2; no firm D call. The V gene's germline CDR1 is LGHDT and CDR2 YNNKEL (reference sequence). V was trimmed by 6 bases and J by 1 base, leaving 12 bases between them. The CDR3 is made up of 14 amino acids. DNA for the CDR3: TGTGCCAGCAGTCCCGACGAGGGTAACTATGGCTACACCTTC. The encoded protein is CASSPDEGNYGYTF.

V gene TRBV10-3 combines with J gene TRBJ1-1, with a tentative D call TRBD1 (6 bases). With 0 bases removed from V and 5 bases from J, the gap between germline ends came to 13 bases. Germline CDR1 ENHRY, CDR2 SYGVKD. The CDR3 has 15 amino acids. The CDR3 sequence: CAISESSGARTEAFF. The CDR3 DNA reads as TGTGCCATCAGTGAGTCATCGGGGGCCAGGACTGAAGCTTTCTTT.

CDR3 amino acids: CASKQASYEQYF. The CDR3 coding sequence is TGTGCCAGCAAGCAGGCATCCTACGAGCAGTACTTC. The chain has TRBV2 and TRBJ2-7; D unresolved. Germline V gene data show CDR1 as SNHLY and CDR2 as FYNNEI. Trimming removed 7 bases from V and 1 base from J, with 8 bases in between. The CDR3 sequence is 12 residues long.

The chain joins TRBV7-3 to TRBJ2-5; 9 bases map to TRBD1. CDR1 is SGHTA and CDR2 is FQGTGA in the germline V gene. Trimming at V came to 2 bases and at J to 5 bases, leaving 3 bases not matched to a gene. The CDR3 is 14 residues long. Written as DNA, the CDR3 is TGTGCCAGCAGCTTACTCGGACAGGGGGAGACCCAGTACTTC. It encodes CASSLLGQGETQYF.

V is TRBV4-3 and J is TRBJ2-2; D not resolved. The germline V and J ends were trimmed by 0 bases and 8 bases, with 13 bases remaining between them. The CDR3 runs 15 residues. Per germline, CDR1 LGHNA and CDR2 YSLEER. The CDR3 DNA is TGCGCCAGCAGCCAAGATCTTAATAGAGCGGGGGAGCTGTTTTTT. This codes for CASSQDLNRAGELFF.

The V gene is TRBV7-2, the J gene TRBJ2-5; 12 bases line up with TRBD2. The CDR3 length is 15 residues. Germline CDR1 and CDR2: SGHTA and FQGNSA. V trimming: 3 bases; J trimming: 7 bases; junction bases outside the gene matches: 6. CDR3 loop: CASSFGLAGSGTQYF. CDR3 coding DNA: TGTGCCAGCAGCTTCGGACTAGCGGGGTCGGGGACCCAGTACTTC.

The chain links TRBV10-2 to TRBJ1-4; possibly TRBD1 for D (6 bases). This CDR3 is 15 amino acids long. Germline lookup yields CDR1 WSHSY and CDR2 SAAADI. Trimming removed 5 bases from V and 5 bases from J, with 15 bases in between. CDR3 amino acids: CASSQYGGPNEKLFF. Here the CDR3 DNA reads TGCGCCAGCAGTCAGTACGGGGGGCCCAATGAAAAACTGTTTTTT.

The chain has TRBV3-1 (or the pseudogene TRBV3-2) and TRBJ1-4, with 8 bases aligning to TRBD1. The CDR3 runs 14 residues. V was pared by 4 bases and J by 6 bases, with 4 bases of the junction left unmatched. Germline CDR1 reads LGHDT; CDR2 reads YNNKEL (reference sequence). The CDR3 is CASSPGQADEKLFF. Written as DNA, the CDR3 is TGTGCCAGCAGCCCGGGACAGGCAGATGAAAAACTGTTTTTT.

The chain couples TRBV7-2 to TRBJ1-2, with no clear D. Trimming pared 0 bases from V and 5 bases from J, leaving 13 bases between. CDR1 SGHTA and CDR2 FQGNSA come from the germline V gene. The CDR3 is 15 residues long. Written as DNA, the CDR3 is TGTGCCAGCAGCTTAGCCCTTCAGGTCCCATATGGCTACACCTTC. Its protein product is CASSLALQVPYGYTF.

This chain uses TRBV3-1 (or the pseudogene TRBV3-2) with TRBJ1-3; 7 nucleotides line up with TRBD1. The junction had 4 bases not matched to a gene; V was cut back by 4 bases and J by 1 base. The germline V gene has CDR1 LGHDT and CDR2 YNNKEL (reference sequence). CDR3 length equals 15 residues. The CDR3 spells CASSPLTGSGNTIYF. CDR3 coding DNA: TGTGCCAGCAGCCCGTTGACAGGGTCTGGAAACACCATATATTTT.

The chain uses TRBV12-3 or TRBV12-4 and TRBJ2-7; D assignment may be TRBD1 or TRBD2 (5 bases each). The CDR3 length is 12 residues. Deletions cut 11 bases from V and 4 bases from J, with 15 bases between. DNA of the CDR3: TGTGCCTTAGGAGGAGAGGGGTACGAGCAGTACTTC. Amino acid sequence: CALGGEGYEQYF.

CDR3 protein: CAWRLPTGTGRNTIYF. CDR3 nucleotides: TGTGCCTGGAGGCTTCCTACCGGGACAGGGCGGAACACCATATATTTT. This chain uses TRBV30 with TRBJ1-3; 9 bases map to TRBD1. The CDR3 length is 16 residues. Germline CDR1 GTSNPN, CDR2 SVGIG (reference sequence). J was trimmed by 7 bases and V by 3 bases; bases with no gene match: 13.

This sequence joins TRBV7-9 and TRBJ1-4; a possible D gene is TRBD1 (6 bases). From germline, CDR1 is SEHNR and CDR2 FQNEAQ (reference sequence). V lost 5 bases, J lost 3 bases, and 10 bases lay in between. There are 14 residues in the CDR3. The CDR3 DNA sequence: TGTGCCAGCAGCCTCGGGACATCTAATGAAAAACTGTTTTTT. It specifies CASSLGTSNEKLFF.

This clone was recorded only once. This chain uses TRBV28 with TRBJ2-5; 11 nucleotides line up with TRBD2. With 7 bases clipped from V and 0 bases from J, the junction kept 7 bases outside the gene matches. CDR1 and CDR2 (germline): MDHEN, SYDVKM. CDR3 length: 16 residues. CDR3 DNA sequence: TGTGCCAGCAAGGTAGCGGGGGGGATCTACCAAGAGACCCAGTACTTC. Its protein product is CASKVAGGIYQETQYF.

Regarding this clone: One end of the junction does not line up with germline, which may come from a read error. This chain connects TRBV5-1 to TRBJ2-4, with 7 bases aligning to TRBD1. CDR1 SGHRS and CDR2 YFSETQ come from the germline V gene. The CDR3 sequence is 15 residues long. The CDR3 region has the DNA TGCGCCAGCAGCTTGGGACACGAGACAGGGATTTCCCCTGACTTC. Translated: CASSLGHETGISPDF.

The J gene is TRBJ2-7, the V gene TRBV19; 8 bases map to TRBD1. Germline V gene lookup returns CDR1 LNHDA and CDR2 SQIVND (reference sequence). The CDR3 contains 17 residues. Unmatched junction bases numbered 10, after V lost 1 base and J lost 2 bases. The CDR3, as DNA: TGTGCCAGTAGTATAGGCCGGCGGCTCAGGGGGCCCTACGAGCAGTACTTC. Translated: CASSIGRRLRGPYEQYF.

CDR3 DNA: TGTGCCAGCAGTGCACAGGGGACTAATTCACCCCTCCACTTT. Protein: CASSAQGTNSPLHF. The V and J genes are TRBV2 and TRBJ1-6; 7 nucleotides match TRBD1. V was pared by 4 bases and J by 6 bases, with 3 bases of the junction left unmatched. The germline CDR1 and CDR2 sequences are SNHLY and FYNNEI. The CDR3 runs 14 residues.

CDR3 sequence (DNA): TGTGCCAGCAGCGTCAGAGTAGATAATTCACCCCTCCACTTT. This codes for CASSVRVDNSPLHF. This chain links TRBV9 with TRBJ1-6; no clear D gene. The CDR3 covers 14 residues. Germline-derived CDR1 and CDR2 are SGDLS and YYNGEE. The V gene lost 2 bases and the J gene lost 5 bases, with 8 bases spanning the gap.

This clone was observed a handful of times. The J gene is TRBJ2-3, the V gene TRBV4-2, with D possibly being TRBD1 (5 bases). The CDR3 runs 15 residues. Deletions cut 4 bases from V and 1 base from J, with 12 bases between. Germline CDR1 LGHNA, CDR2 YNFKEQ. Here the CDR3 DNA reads TGTGCCAGCAGCCGCCAGGGTGGGGGCACAGATACGCAGTATTTT. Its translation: CASSRQGGGTDTQYF.

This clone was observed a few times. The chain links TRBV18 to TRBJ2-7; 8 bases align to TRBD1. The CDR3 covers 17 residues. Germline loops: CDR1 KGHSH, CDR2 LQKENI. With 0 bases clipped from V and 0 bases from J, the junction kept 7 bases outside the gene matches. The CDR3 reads CASSPPGFGTGSYEQYF. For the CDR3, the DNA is TGTGCCAGCTCACCACCGGGTTTCGGGACAGGCTCCTACGAGCAGTACTTC.

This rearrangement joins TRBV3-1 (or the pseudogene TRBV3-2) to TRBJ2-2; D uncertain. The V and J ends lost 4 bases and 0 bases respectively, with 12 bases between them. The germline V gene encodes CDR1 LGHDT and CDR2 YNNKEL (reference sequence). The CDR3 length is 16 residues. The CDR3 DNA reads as TGTGCCAGCAGCCCCCAGACATCACCGAACACCGGGGAGCTGTTTTTT. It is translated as CASSPQTSPNTGELFF.

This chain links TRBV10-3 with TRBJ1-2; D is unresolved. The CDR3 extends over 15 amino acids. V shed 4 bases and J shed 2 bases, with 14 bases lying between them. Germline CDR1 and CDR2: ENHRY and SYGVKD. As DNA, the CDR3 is TGTGCCATCAGTGGGGGTGGAACCCAAAACTATGGCTACACCTTC. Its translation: CAISGGGTQNYGYTF.

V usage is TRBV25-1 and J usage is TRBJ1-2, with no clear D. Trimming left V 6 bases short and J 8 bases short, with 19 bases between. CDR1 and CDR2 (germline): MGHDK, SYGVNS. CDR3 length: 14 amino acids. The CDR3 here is CASSKAPGGLGYTF. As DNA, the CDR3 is TGTGCCAGCAGCAAAGCCCCGGGAGGACTAGGCTACACCTTC.

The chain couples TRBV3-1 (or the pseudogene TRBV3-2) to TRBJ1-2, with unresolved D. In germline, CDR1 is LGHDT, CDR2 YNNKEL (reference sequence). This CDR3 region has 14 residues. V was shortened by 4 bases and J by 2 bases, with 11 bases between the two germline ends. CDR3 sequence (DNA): TGTGCCAGCAGCCCTCGCTTCAAGAACTATGGCTACACCTTC. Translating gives CASSPRFKNYGYTF.

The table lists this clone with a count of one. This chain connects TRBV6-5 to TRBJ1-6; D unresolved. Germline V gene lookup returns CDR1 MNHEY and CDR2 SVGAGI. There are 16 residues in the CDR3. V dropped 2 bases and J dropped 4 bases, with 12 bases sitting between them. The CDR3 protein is CASSYGEGRYNSPLHF. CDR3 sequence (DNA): TGTGCCAGCAGTTACGGCGAAGGTAGATATAATTCACCCCTCCACTTT.